The source of this TCR beta chain is a study of T cell responses to AZD1222 COVID-19 vaccine. General study findings and limits: Spike-specific TCR breadth and depth were elevated following two AZD1222 doses.

Sequenced by immunoSEQ multiplex PCR; TCRdb stores in-frame clones only, minus some. The data show 100,000 to 150,000 clones, around 90% seen once. This CDR3 contains 13 residues. J lost 6 bases, V lost 9 bases, and 11 bases had no gene match. Per germline, CDR1 SGHRS and CDR2 YFSETQ. Worth noting for this clone: The antigen is unknown.

The clonotype comes from an adult in good health. The starting material was peripheral blood, obtained on day 0 of AZD1222 vaccination. The chain is built from TRBV5-1 and TRBJ2-7; TRBD1 agrees at 8 bases. CDR3 residues: CATARFTGGEQYF. As DNA, the CDR3 is TGCGCCACCGCGCGTTTCACAGGGGGCGAGCAGTACTTC.